This T cell receptor beta chain emerged from a study of blood T cell repertoires in COVID-19. Authors' analysis steps: Reference gene primer amplification yielded estimated nucleated cell counts. The assay was immunoSEQ multiplex PCR, and TCRdb's table has in-frame clones only and misses some. Clonal size and the V and J genes are those of that table, whereas D and trimming came from the DNA. This sample has 90,000 to 100,000 clones; about 89% occur once, and the top ten carry 5.2%. CDR1 and CDR2 (germline): SGHRS, YFSETQ. The length of the CDR3 is 15 residues. V trimming: 5 bases; J trimming: 4 bases; junction bases outside the gene matches: 7. This clone was observed once.

The chain recombines TRBV5-1 with TRBJ2-1; 9 bases are a match to TRBD1. The sample taken for sequencing was peripheral blood. The TCR originated in a man aged 60 to 69 with COVID-19, enrolled during active disease. CDR3 protein: CASSSGQGIYNEQFF. CDR3 DNA sequence: TGCGCCAGCAGTTCGGGACAGGGCATTTACAATGAGCAGTTCTTC.